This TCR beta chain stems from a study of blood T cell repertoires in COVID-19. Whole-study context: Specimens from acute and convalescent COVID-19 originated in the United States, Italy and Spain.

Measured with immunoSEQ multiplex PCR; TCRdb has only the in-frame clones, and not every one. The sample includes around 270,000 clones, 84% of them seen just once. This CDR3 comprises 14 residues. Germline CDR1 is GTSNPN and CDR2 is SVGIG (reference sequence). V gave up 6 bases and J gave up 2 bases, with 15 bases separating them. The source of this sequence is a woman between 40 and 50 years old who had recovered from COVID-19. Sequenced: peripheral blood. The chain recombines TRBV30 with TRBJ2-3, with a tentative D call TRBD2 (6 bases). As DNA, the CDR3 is TGTGCCTGCCTGCGGGGCTTTTTCACAGATACGCAGTATTTT. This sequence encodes CACLRGFFTDTQYF. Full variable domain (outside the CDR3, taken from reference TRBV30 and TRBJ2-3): SQTIHQWPATLVQPVGSPLSLECTVEGTSNPNLYWYRQAAGRGLQLLFYSVGIGQISSEVPQNLSASRPQDRQFILSSKKLLLSDSGFYLCACLRGFFTDTQYFGPGTRLTVL.